This T cell receptor beta chain was identified during a study of blood T cell repertoires in COVID-19. Across the whole study: Collection of acute and convalescent COVID-19 samples took place in the United States, Italy and Spain. In each case, the material was cDNA or gDNA derived from T cells, B-cell-depleted T cells, or PBMCs.

Authors' methods: Researchers report that nucleated cell counts were estimated from reference gene primer amplification. Assay: immunoSEQ multiplex PCR; the TCRdb copy retains only in-frame clones and omits some. Clone size and V and J calls were adopted from that table, with D and trimming inferred from the DNA. The sample has 50,000 to 75,000 clones; roughly 92% are singletons. Sequencing was carried out using peripheral blood. The sequence was obtained from a man in his sixties or seventies with active COVID-19.

The CDR3 DNA reads as TGCAGCGGGGGTTCGGGAGGCGCTGAAGCTTTCTTT. This gives the protein CSGGSGGAEAFF. V is TRBV29-1 and J is TRBJ1-1, with unresolved D. There are 12 residues in the CDR3. Trimming took 7 bases from V and 6 from J, leaving 15 bases between them. CDR1 and CDR2 from the germline V gene are SQVTM and ANQGSEA. The variable domain in full, with the rest retrieved from reference TRBV29-1 and TRBJ1-1, is SAVISQKPSRDICQRGTSLTIQCQVDSQVTMMFWYRQQPGQSLTLIATANQGSEATYESGFVIDKFPISRPNLTFSTLTVSNMSPEDSSIYLCSGGSGGAEAFFGQGTRLTVV.